This entry concerns a single T cell receptor beta chain. V was trimmed by 0 bases and J by 3 bases, leaving 6 bases between them. Germline CDR1 is LGHDT and CDR2 is YNNKEL (reference sequence). The CDR3 extends over 14 amino acids. Here immunoSEQ multiplex PCR was the method, and the copy in TCRdb shows in-frame clones only, minus some. The table includes about 87,000 clones, about 87% detected once. The data were taken from a study of blood T cell repertoires in COVID-19. The genes are TRBV3-1 (or the pseudogene TRBV3-2) and TRBJ1-3, with D possibly TRBD1 on 5 matching bases. The sequencing input was peripheral blood. This clonotype originated in a man aged 40-55 years with acute or convalescent COVID-19. In nucleotides, the CDR3 is TGTGCCAGCAGCCAAGACAGGGTTGGAAACACCATATATTTT. It is translated as CASSQDRVGNTIYF.